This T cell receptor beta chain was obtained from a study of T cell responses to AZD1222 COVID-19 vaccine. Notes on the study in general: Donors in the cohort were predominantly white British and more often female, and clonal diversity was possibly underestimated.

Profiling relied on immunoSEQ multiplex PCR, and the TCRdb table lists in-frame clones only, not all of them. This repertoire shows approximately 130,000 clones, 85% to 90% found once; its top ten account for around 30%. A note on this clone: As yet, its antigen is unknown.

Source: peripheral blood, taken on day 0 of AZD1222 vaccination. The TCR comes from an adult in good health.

CDR3: CASSTFGGSTEAFF. CDR3 coding DNA: TGTGCCAGCAGCACGTTCGGGGGCAGCACTGAAGCTTTCTTT. The chain carries TRBV7-9 and TRBJ1-1; D possibly corresponds to TRBD1 (6 bases). Trimming stripped 5 bases from V and 4 bases from J, with 14 bases between. Per the germline V gene, CDR1 is SEHNR and CDR2 is FQNEAQ (reference sequence). The CDR3 contains 14 residues.